One and the same sample provided the 19 T cell receptor beta chains below, sequenced in a study of T cells in Graves' hyperthyroidism and ophthalmopathy. RNA transcripts were the template for amplifying TCR beta CDR3 regions. HTBI primers were the set used in a first-round RT-PCR of the TCR CDR3. TCRdb re-derived calls from the multiplex PCR reads in MiXCR, one entry per CDR3 protein. The data contain roughly 510,000 distinct CDR3 sequences, 46% of them singletons. The source material was peripheral blood or thyroid tissue (not recorded which). The receptors come from an adult woman with Graves' disease, either hyperthyroidism or ophthalmopathy (not recorded which).

This chain joins TRBV5-1 and TRBJ2-7; 10 bases align to TRBD2. The CDR3 covers 17 residues. Trimming cost V 2 bases and J 5 bases; bases outside gene matches: 13. The germline V gene encodes CDR1 SGHRS and CDR2 YFSETQ. The CDR3 DNA follows: TGCGCCAGCAGCTTTACTCTCAGCGGGAGGGCCGTGGACGAGCAGTACTTC. Translated: CASSFTLSGRAVDEQYF.

This clonotype was counted a single time. V and J are TRBV7-7 and TRBJ1-5; 10 positions match TRBD1. Germline V gene lookup returns CDR1 SSHAT and CDR2 FNYEAQ (reference sequence). The CDR3 length is 15 residues. CDR3 residues: CARVYRTGGNQPQHF. CDR3 nucleotide sequence: TGTGCTAGGGTTTACAGGACAGGGGGAAATCAGCCCCAGCATTTT.

The chain uses TRBV7-6 and TRBJ1-6; 7 bases map to TRBD1. With 3 bases clipped from V and 6 bases from J, the junction kept 5 bases outside the gene matches. The CDR3 loop spans 15 amino acids. The germline V gene encodes CDR1 SGHVS and CDR2 FNYEAQ. The CDR3 nucleotides are TGTGCCAGCAGCTTGGGGGGACAGACTAATTCACCCCTCCACTTT. Translated, it gives CASSLGGQTNSPLHF.

This clonotype was picked up a small number of times. J is TRBJ2-7 and V is TRBV7-3, with D perhaps assigned TRBD1 or TRBD2 (5 bases each). This CDR3 comprises 11 residues. Trimming shortened V by 5 bases and J by 6 bases, and 8 bases separated the two germline ends. From germline, CDR1 is SGHTA and CDR2 FQGTGA. The CDR3 DNA sequence: TGTGCCAGCAGCGGGGGTGTCGAGCAGTACTTC. Translating gives CASSGGVEQYF. Full variable domain (missing parts from reference TRBV7-3 and TRBJ2-7): GAGVSQTPSNKVTEKGKYVELRCDPISGHTALYWYRQSLGQGPEFLIYFQGTGAADDSGLPNDRFFAVRPEGSVSTLKIQRTERGDSAVYLCASSGGVEQYFGPGTRLTVT.

In its sample, this clonotype was seen many times. The gene calls are TRBV5-1 and TRBJ1-1, with D perhaps TRBD1 (5 bases). The ends were cut back, 0 bases at V and 4 bases at J, with 7 bases in the middle. Germline CDR1 is SGHRS and CDR2 is YFSETQ. The CDR3 length is 13 residues. The CDR3 nucleotides are TGCGCCAGCAGCTTGGAAGGGACCACTGAAGCTTTCTTT. This encodes CASSLEGTTEAFF.

The chain combines TRBV20-1 with TRBJ2-5, with 7 bases fitting TRBD2. The germline V gene has CDR1 DFQATT and CDR2 SNEGSKA (reference sequence). The CDR3 is 14 amino acids. V shed 5 bases, J shed 1 base, and the junction held 7 bases outside the gene matches. The CDR3 sequence: CSAASGEGQETQYF. The DNA for the CDR3 is TGCAGTGCTGCCTCGGGGGAGGGCCAAGAGACCCAGTACTTC.

The rearrangement joins TRBV2 to TRBJ2-3, with 11 positions matching TRBD1. Germline V gene data show CDR1 as SNHLY and CDR2 as FYNNEI. CDR3 length: 16 amino acids. V shed 10 bases, J shed 4 bases, and the junction held 13 bases outside the gene matches. CDR3 amino acids: CATSSSDRGLSDTQYF. The CDR3 region has the DNA TGTGCCACCTCCTCCTCGGACAGGGGGCTGTCAGATACGCAGTATTTT.

To note about this clonotype: This may arise from a read error, as a much more abundant clone is one base away. This sequence joins TRBV20-1 and TRBJ2-2, with TRBD2 as a possible D gene (6 bases). The CDR3 covers 13 residues. Germline values: CDR1 DFQATT, CDR2 SNEGSKA (reference sequence). The CDR3, as DNA: TGCAGTGCTACCAAAGGAGGGGCCGGGGAGCTGCTTTTT. Translation gives CSATKGGAGELLF.

This clonotype was detected many times. The chain combines TRBV12-3 or TRBV12-4 with TRBJ1-5; unclear D gene. The ends were cut back, 5 bases at V and 4 bases at J, with 12 bases in the middle. CDR3 length: 14 residues. CDR3 bases: TGTGCCAGCAGTCCAGGACGGGAAAATCAGCCCCAGCATTTT. Translation: CASSPGRENQPQHF.

The chain employs TRBV10-1 and TRBJ2-5; tentatively, D is TRBD2 (7 bases). Germline V gene sequence: CDR1 WNHNN, CDR2 SYGVQD (reference sequence). Trimming took 2 bases from V and 5 from J, leaving 9 bases between them. The length of the CDR3 is 13 residues. The CDR3 DNA reads TGCGCCAGCAGTGAGGGGGGGGCTGAGACCCAGTACTTC. Translating gives CASSEGGAETQYF.

Note on this clonotype: This could be a read error, since a much larger clone is one nucleotide away. V is TRBV5-4 and J is TRBJ1-2, with TRBD1 as a possible D gene (5 bases). With 3 bases removed from V and 8 bases from J, the gap between germline ends came to 26 bases. The CDR3 totals 17 residues. The germline V gene encodes CDR1 SGHNT and CDR2 YYREEE (reference sequence). The CDR3 protein is CASSSKGPRAEFLGYTF. The DNA for the CDR3 is TGTGCCAGCAGCTCTAAAGGCCCCAGGGCAGAATTTCTCGGCTACACCTTC.

The chain links TRBV29-1 to TRBJ2-7, with D tentatively TRBD2 (6 bases). The V end lost 7 bases, the J end lost 7 bases, and 14 bases lay between the germline ends. Germline V lookup: CDR1 SQVTM, CDR2 ANQGSEA. This CDR3 spans 11 amino acids. The CDR3 sequence is CSAAKGGEQYF. The CDR3 DNA reads TGCAGCGCGGCTAAAGGAGGGGAGCAGTACTTC.

This clonotype showed up just a few times. This may be a read error: a much more frequent sequence differs by one nucleotide. The rearrangement joins TRBV7-9 to TRBJ2-7; TRBD1 or TRBD2 may be the D gene (5 bases each). V lost 5 bases and J 9 bases, leaving 23 bases between the germline ends. Germline-derived CDR1 and CDR2 are SEHNR and FQNEAQ (reference sequence). The CDR3 sequence is 15 residues long. The DNA for the CDR3 is TGTGCCAGCAGCGCCACCGCCGGGACGGTACACGCGCAGTACTTC. The encoded protein is CASSATAGTVHAQYF.

The CDR3 loop reads CASTDRRKAFF. The CDR3, as DNA: TGTGCCAGTACGGACAGGCGGAAGGCTTTCTTT. The gene calls are TRBV19 and TRBJ1-1; TRBD1 matches 7 bases. V trimming: 7 bases; J trimming: 11 bases; junction bases outside the gene matches: 7. Germline values: CDR1 LNHDA, CDR2 SQIVND (reference sequence). This CDR3 is 11 amino acids long.

In DNA, the CDR3 is TGTGCCAGCAGTGAATGGGGCCGATATGGCTACACCTTC. Translation gives CASSEWGRYGYTF. This chain joins TRBV2 and TRBJ1-2; TRBD1 might be the D (5 bases). There are 13 residues in the CDR3. Trimming took off 2 bases at V and 5 bases at J, with 9 bases between the two ends. Looked up from germline, CDR1 is SNHLY and CDR2 is FYNNEI.

The table lists this clonotype with many counts. The chain joins TRBV20-1 to TRBJ2-5; no clear D. This CDR3 has 12 residues. The germline gives CDR1 DFQATT, CDR2 SNEGSKA (reference sequence). Deletions cut 0 bases from V and 2 bases from J, with 4 bases between. This CDR3 is CSAREQQETQYF. The DNA of the CDR3 is TGCAGTGCTAGAGAACAGCAAGAGACCCAGTACTTC.

The chain has TRBV19 and TRBJ1-6; the D is unclear. Germline V gene data show CDR1 as LNHDA and CDR2 as SQIVND (reference sequence). CDR3 length: 12 amino acids. V shed 3 bases and J shed 9 bases, with 6 bases lying between them. CDR3 nucleotide sequence: TGTGCCAGTAGTATTGAGTTTTCACCCCTCCACTTT. Translated, it gives CASSIEFSPLHF.

The chain recombines TRBV11-2 with TRBJ1-2, with a tentative D call TRBD1 (5 bases). The CDR3 is made up of 13 amino acids. Looked up from germline, CDR1 is SGHAT and CDR2 is FQNNGV. V lost 4 bases and J lost 6, with 12 bases in between. The CDR3 nucleotides read TGTGCCAGCAGCTCCATAGGGGACGATGGCTACACCTTC. Translating it yields CASSSIGDDGYTF. Filled out from reference TRBV11-2 and TRBJ1-2, the complete variable domain reads EAGVAQSPRYKIIEKRQSVAFWCNPISGHATLYWYQQILGQGPKLLIQFQNNGVVDDSQLPKDRFSAERLKGVDSTLKIQPAKLEDSAVYLCASSSIGDDGYTFGSGTRLTVV.

V and J are TRBV7-9 and TRBJ1-1; D unresolved. CDR3 length equals 16 residues. V was shortened by 5 bases and J by 0 bases, with 16 bases between the two germline ends. Germline CDR1 SEHNR, CDR2 FQNEAQ (reference sequence). The CDR3 region is CASSPPSGWVNTEAFF. The CDR3 region has the DNA TGTGCCAGCAGCCCCCCTTCGGGTTGGGTGAACACTGAAGCTTTCTTT.